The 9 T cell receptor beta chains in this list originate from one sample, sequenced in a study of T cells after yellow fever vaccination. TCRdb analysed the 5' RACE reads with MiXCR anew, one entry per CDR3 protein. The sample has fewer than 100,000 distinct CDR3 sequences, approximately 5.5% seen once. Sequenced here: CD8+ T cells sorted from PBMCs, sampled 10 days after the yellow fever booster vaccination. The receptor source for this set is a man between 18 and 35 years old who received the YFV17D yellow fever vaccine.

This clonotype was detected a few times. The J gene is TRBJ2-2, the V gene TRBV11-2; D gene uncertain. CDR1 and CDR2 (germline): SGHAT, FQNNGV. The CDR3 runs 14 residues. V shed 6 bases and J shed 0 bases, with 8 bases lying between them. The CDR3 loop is CASSLRPNTGELFF. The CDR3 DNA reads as TGTGCCAGCAGTCTAAGACCGAACACCGGGGAGCTGTTTTTT.

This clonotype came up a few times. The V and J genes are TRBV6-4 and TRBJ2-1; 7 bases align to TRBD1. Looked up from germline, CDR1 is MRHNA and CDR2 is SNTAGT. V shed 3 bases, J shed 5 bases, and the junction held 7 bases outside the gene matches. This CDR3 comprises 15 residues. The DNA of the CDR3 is TGTGCCAGCAGTGAAAGACAGGGAATGAACAATGAGCAGTTCTTC. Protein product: CASSERQGMNNEQFF.

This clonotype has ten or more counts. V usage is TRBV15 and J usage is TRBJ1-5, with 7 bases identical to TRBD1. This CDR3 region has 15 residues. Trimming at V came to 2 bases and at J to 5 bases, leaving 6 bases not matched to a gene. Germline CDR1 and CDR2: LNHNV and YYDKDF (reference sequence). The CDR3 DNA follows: TGTGCCACCAGCAGAAGTAGGGGGACAGATCAGCCCCAGCATTTT. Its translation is CATSRSRGTDQPQHF.

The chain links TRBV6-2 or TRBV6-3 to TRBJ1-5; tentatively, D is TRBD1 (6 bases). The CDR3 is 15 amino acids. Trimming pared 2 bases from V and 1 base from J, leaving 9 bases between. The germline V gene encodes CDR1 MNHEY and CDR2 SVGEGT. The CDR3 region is CASSYARGSNQPQHF. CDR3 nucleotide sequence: TGTGCCAGCAGTTACGCCAGGGGAAGCAATCAGCCCCAGCATTTT.

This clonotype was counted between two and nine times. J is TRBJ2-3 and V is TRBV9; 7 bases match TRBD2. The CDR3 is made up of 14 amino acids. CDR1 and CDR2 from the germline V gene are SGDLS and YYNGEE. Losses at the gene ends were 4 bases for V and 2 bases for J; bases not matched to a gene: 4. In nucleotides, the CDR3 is TGTGCCAGCAGCAAGAGCGGGGTCACAGATACGCAGTATTTT. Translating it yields CASSKSGVTDTQYF.

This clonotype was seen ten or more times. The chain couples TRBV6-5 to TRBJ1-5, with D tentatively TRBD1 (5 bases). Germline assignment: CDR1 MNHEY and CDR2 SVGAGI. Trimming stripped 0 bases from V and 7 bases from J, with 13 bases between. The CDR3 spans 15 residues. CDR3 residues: CASSYSRRGGQPQHF. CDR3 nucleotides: TGTGCCAGCAGTTACTCGAGAAGGGGTGGACAGCCCCAGCATTTT.

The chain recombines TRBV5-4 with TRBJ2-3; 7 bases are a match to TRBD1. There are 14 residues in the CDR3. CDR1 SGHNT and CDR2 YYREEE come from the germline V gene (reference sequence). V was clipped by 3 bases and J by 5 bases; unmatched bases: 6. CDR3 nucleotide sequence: TGTGCCAGCAGCTCCCGACAGGGTATAGATACGCAGTATTTT. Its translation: CASSSRQGIDTQYF. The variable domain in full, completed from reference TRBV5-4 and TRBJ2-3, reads ETGVTQSPTHLIKTRGQQVTLRCSSQSGHNTVSWYQQALGQGPQFIFQYYREEENGRGNFPPRFSGLQFPNYSSELNVNALELDDSALYLCASSSRQGIDTQYFGPGTRLTVL.

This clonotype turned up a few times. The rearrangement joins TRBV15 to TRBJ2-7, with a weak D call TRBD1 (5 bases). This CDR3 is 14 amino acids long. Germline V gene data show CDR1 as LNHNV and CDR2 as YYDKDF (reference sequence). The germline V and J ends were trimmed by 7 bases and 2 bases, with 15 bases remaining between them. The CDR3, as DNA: TGTGCCACCATGGTTTCGGCAGGGCCCTACGAGCAGTACTTC. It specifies CATMVSAGPYEQYF.

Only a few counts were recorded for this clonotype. The CDR3 loop reads CSVFAVTNYGYTF. In DNA, the CDR3 is TGCAGCGTTTTCGCGGTAACTAACTATGGCTACACCTTC. The rearrangement links TRBV29-1 to TRBJ1-2; D is unclear. CDR3 length equals 13 residues. The ends were cut back, 5 bases at V and 0 bases at J, with 10 bases in the middle. Looked up from germline, CDR1 is SQVTM and CDR2 is ANQGSEA.